The 28 T cell receptor beta chains in this list originate from one sample, sequenced in a study of T-cell reconstitution after alpha-beta-depleted transplantation in children. Unique molecular identifiers were incorporated when the TCRbeta library was constructed. From the PCR reads, TCRdb called clonotypes with MiXCR, one entry per CDR3 protein. The top ten hold approximately 2% of the sample, which has almost 500,000 distinct CDR3 sequences, under 12% seen once. This sample comprised PBMCs, obtained before TCRalphabeta/CD19-depleted stem cell transplant. The receptors here all came from a child younger than 10 with inherited bone marrow failure, due to receive a stem cell transplant.

Details on this clonotype: A much larger clone differs from this one at a single base, so this may be a read error. The chain is built from TRBV7-7 and TRBJ2-1; TRBD1 matches 7 bases. Germline V gives CDR1 SSHAT, CDR2 FNYEAQ (reference sequence). The CDR3 consists of 13 residues. The CDR3, as DNA: TGTGCTAGCAGCTTAGAGACAGGGAATGAGCGGTTCTTC. It is translated as CASSLETGNERFF.

As to this clonotype: A read error may explain this, as a much larger clone is one base away. The rearrangement joins TRBV7-9 to TRBJ2-1; 16 bases fit TRBD2. The CDR3 totals 15 residues. Germline assignment: CDR1 SEHNR and CDR2 FQNEAQ (reference sequence). The CDR3 loop reads CACSPGLAGGDEQFF. CDR3 coding DNA: TGTGCCTGCAGCCCGGGACTAGCGGGAGGGGATGAGCAGTTCTTC.

The J gene is TRBJ2-7, the V gene TRBV6-2 or TRBV6-3; 7 positions match TRBD2. CDR1 and CDR2 (germline): MNHEY, SVGEGT. There are 15 residues in the CDR3. With V trimmed by 1 base and J by 5 bases, 8 bases remained unmatched. Written as DNA, the CDR3 is TGTGCCAGCAGTTACTTGGGACTATCTCCCCACGAGCAGTACTTC. It is translated as CASSYLGLSPHEQYF.

The chain uses TRBV29-1 and TRBJ2-7; D is uncertain. CDR1 is SQVTM and CDR2 is ANQGSEA in the germline V gene. The CDR3 runs 12 residues. V dropped 5 bases and J dropped 7 bases, with 15 bases sitting between them. In nucleotides, the CDR3 is TGCAGCGTTAGCGACACCTTCAGAGAGCAGTACTTC. This translates into CSVSDTFREQYF.

V is TRBV29-1 and J is TRBJ2-4; either TRBD1 or TRBD2 may supply D (5 bases each). Trimming cost V 4 bases and J 7 bases, with 5 bases left between them. Germline-derived CDR1 and CDR2 are SQVTM and ANQGSEA. The CDR3 spans 10 residues. In nucleotides, the CDR3 is TGCAGCGTTGGGGGGAACATTCAGTACTTC. Residues: CSVGGNIQYF. Together with reference TRBV29-1 and TRBJ2-4, the CDR3 gives the full variable domain: SAVISQKPSRDICQRGTSLTIQCQVDSQVTMMFWYRQQPGQSLTLIATANQGSEATYESGFVIDKFPISRPNLTFSTLTVSNMSPEDSSIYLCSVGGNIQYFGAGTRLSVL.

The CDR3 DNA sequence: TGTGCCAGCAGCCATGATTGGGTCGGGAGCAATCAGCCCCAGCATTTT. Translating gives CASSHDWVGSNQPQHF. The rearrangement joins TRBV4-2 to TRBJ1-5; D gene unclear. CDR3 size: 16 residues. CDR1 is LGHNA and CDR2 is YNFKEQ in the germline V gene. V was trimmed by 3 bases and J by 1 base, leaving 13 bases between them.

This clonotype was picked up many times. The J gene is TRBJ1-2, the V gene TRBV27, with D uncertain. Germline CDR1 is MNHEY and CDR2 is SMNVEV (reference sequence). Deletions cut 8 bases from V and 7 bases from J, with 11 bases between. This CDR3 contains 11 residues. The CDR3 region has the DNA TGTGCCAGCGGCAGTTGGGGTGGCTACACCTTC. Translated, it gives CASGSWGGYTF.

This clonotype has a count of ten or more. J is TRBJ1-5 and V is TRBV28; 7 bases fit TRBD1. Germline V lookup: CDR1 MDHEN, CDR2 SYDVKM. Trimming removed 7 bases from V and 7 bases from J; junction bases left unmatched: 10. There are 14 residues in the CDR3. The CDR3 bases are TGTGCCAGCAATCCAGACAGGGTCCGCCAGCCCCAGCATTTT. This gives the protein CASNPDRVRQPQHF. The variable domain in full, completed from reference TRBV28 and TRBJ1-5, reads DVKVTQSSRYLVKRTGEKVFLECVQDMDHENMFWYRQDPGLGLRLIYFSYDVKMKEKGDIPEGYSVSREKKERFSLILESASTNQTSMYLCASNPDRVRQPQHFGDGTRLSIL.

The rearrangement uses TRBV20-1 and TRBJ2-3; a weak D match, TRBD1 (6 bases). Germline assignment: CDR1 DFQATT and CDR2 SNEGSKA (reference sequence). The CDR3 covers 14 residues. The CDR3 sequence is CTSPQGYVPDTQYF. Here the CDR3 DNA reads TGCACCTCCCCTCAGGGGTACGTTCCGGATACGCAGTATTTT.

This clonotype has a handful of counts. The rearrangement links TRBV20-1 to TRBJ2-7; TRBD2 is a possible D gene (6 bases). Looked up from germline, CDR1 is DFQATT and CDR2 is SNEGSKA (reference sequence). V lost 6 bases and J 0 bases, leaving 24 bases between the germline ends. This CDR3 has 17 residues. The CDR3 spells CSAERAFSPVVSYEQYF. The CDR3 nucleotides read TGCAGTGCCGAGCGGGCCTTCTCTCCGGTGGTCTCCTACGAGCAGTACTTC.

This clonotype was picked up many times. The rearrangement links TRBV29-1 to TRBJ2-5; D may be TRBD2 (6 bases). The CDR3 has 13 residues. V lost 6 bases and J lost 5, with 16 bases in between. In germline, CDR1 is SQVTM, CDR2 ANQGSEA. In nucleotides, the CDR3 is TGCAGCGTGGGGGTAGCGGAGGGGGAGACCCAGTACTTC. Encoded protein: CSVGVAEGETQYF.

This clonotype has a count of ten or more. For the CDR3, the DNA is TGTGCCAGCAGTTTTTGGGTCACAGATACGCAGTATTTT. Translated, it gives CASSFWVTDTQYF. The chain employs TRBV12-3 or TRBV12-4 and TRBJ2-3; D unclear. This CDR3 contains 13 residues. V shed 3 bases and J shed 2 bases, with 6 bases lying between them.

This chain connects TRBV6-5 to TRBJ2-7, with TRBD2 identical over 10 bases. V lost 3 bases to trimming and J lost 0 bases; unmatched junction nucleotides: 8. The germline V gene has CDR1 MNHEY and CDR2 SVGAGI. This CDR3 comprises 17 residues. CDR3: CASSYWASGSPSYEQYF. The CDR3 DNA reads as TGTGCCAGCAGTTATTGGGCTAGCGGGAGCCCCTCCTACGAGCAGTACTTC.

This clonotype was picked up a small number of times. The CDR3 is CSASLRDTEAFF. DNA for the CDR3: TGCAGTGCTAGCCTGCGGGACACTGAAGCTTTCTTT. The J gene is TRBJ1-1, the V gene TRBV20-1, with D hard to call. V was cut by 3 bases and J by 3 bases, with 8 bases left in between. Germline CDR1 reads DFQATT; CDR2 reads SNEGSKA (reference sequence). CDR3 length equals 12 residues.

The sample holds many counts of this clonotype. This chain connects TRBV21-1 to TRBJ2-7; the DNA was not used to check the table's D call, TRBD1. TRBV21-1 is flagged as a pseudogene. The CDR3 is 15 residues long. CDR3 nucleotide sequence: TGTGCCAGCACCTCCAGGGACCTCTGGGGCTACGAGCAGTACTTC. This translates into CASTSRDLWGYEQYF.

This clonotype was counted at least ten times. The rearrangement uses TRBV4-3 and TRBJ2-1; 13 bases are shared with TRBD2. CDR3 size: 18 residues. V lost 4 bases, J lost 0 bases, and 6 bases stayed unmatched. Germline V gene sequence: CDR1 LGHNA, CDR2 YSLEER. The CDR3 protein is CASSRGLAGAHSYNEQFF. CDR3 nucleotide sequence: TGCGCCAGCAGCCGTGGACTAGCGGGAGCCCACTCCTACAATGAGCAGTTCTTC.

This clonotype was recorded many times. V and J are TRBV29-1 and TRBJ2-7, with 8 bases identical to TRBD1. The CDR3 contains 13 residues. Germline values: CDR1 SQVTM, CDR2 ANQGSEA. V dropped 7 bases and J dropped 0; count of bases not matched to a gene: 5. The CDR3 sequence is CSARGQASYEQYF. CDR3 DNA sequence: TGCAGCGCCAGGGGACAGGCCTCCTACGAGCAGTACTTC.

CDR3 loop: CAWTLDPKTSGLYNEQFF. The CDR3 DNA reads as TGTGCCTGGACCCTGGACCCAAAGACTAGCGGCCTATACAATGAGCAGTTCTTC. The V call is TRBV30, the J call TRBJ2-1, with 9 bases matching TRBD2. J gave up 4 bases and V 4 bases, and 17 bases lay outside the gene matches. CDR1 is GTSNPN, CDR2 SVGIG, per germline (reference sequence). The CDR3 covers 18 residues. The entire variable domain, with the rest obtained from reference TRBV30 and TRBJ2-1, is as follows: SQTIHQWPATLVQPVGSPLSLECTVEGTSNPNLYWYRQAAGRGLQLLFYSVGIGQISSEVPQNLSASRPQDRQFILSSKKLLLSDSGFYLCAWTLDPKTSGLYNEQFFGPGTRLTVL.

This chain joins TRBV28 and TRBJ2-3; TRBD2 might be the D (5 bases). This CDR3 comprises 15 residues. The germline gives CDR1 MDHEN, CDR2 SYDVKM. V dropped 4 bases and J dropped 4 bases, with 15 bases sitting between them. CDR3 sequence: CASSSGVIPADTQYF. The CDR3 DNA reads as TGTGCCAGCAGTTCCGGGGTGATTCCCGCAGATACGCAGTATTTT.

This clonotype occurred many times. The chain is built from TRBV10-3 and TRBJ2-2; 8 nucleotides align to TRBD1. Germline CDR1 is ENHRY and CDR2 is SYGVKD. The CDR3 sequence is 15 residues long. Trimming at V came to 6 bases and at J to 2 bases, leaving 5 bases not matched to a gene. Written as DNA, the CDR3 is TGTGCCATCAGGGGGACAGGTCAAAACACCGGGGAGCTGTTTTTT. Translating it yields CAIRGTGQNTGELFF.

The chain is built from TRBV2 and TRBJ2-7; the D is unclear. The CDR3 contains 14 residues. Germline CDR1 reads SNHLY; CDR2 reads FYNNEI. V was clipped by 5 bases and J by 0 bases, with 11 bases between them. The CDR3 sequence is CASSIPRDSYEQYF. DNA of the CDR3: TGTGCCAGCAGTATCCCTAGGGACTCCTACGAGCAGTACTTC.

This clonotype has only a few counts. The chain is built from TRBV27 and TRBJ1-6; the match to TRBD1 covers 10 bases. The CDR3 covers 17 residues. Germline V gives CDR1 MNHEY, CDR2 SMNVEV (reference sequence). Germline trimming cut 5 bases from V and 0 bases from J; bases unmatched to any gene: 4. CDR3 in DNA: TGTGCCAGCAGTCCGACAGGGGGCAGCTCCTATAATTCACCCCTCCACTTT. It is translated as CASSPTGGSSYNSPLHF.

This clonotype was seen repeatedly, ten times or more. The rearrangement joins TRBV10-3 to TRBJ2-5; D is perhaps TRBD2 (5 bases). Germline V gene sequence: CDR1 ENHRY, CDR2 SYGVKD. V lost 1 base and J lost 2, with 11 bases in between. There are 15 residues in the CDR3. The CDR3 nucleotides read TGTGCCATCAGTGAGTACGGTGGACTGCAAGAGACCCAGTACTTC. It codes for CAISEYGGLQETQYF.

The gene calls are TRBV19 and TRBJ1-1; D is undetermined. CDR3 length: 11 residues. Germline CDR1 LNHDA, CDR2 SQIVND (reference sequence). Trimming removed 8 bases from V and 7 bases from J, with 11 bases in between. Here the CDR3 DNA reads TGTGCCAGTCCAGGAGCGGGTGAAGCTTTCTTT. Protein: CASPGAGEAFF.

This clonotype came up many times. The J gene is TRBJ1-2, the V gene TRBV12-3 or TRBV12-4; 8 nucleotides align to TRBD1. This CDR3 spans 12 amino acids. With V trimmed by 5 bases and J by 5 bases, 1 base remained unmatched. The CDR3 region has the DNA TGTGCCAGCAGTGACAGGGGATATGGCTACACCTTC. Its protein product is CASSDRGYGYTF.

On this clonotype: With a much larger clone just one base away, this may be a read error. The chain links TRBV7-2 to TRBJ2-3; the D is unclear. Germline loops: CDR1 SGHTA, CDR2 FQGNSA. The CDR3 has 14 residues. Trimming left V 2 bases short and J 6 bases short, with 12 bases between. CDR3 loop: CASSLQAARDTQYF. The CDR3 coding sequence is TGTGCCAGCAGCTTACAGGCGGCAAGGGATACGCAGTATTTT.

This clonotype has a count of ten or more. This chain links TRBV5-1 with TRBJ1-1, with D uncertain. The germline CDR1 and CDR2 sequences are SGHRS and YFSETQ. V lost 0 bases and J lost 4, with 13 bases in between. This CDR3 is built from 15 residues. CDR3 loop: CASSLDGDSGTEAFF. In DNA, the CDR3 is TGCGCCAGCAGCTTGGACGGAGATTCGGGCACTGAAGCTTTCTTT.

This clonotype was recorded many times. This rearrangement joins TRBV12-3 or TRBV12-4 to TRBJ1-5; 7 bases fit TRBD1. This CDR3 has 14 residues. With V trimmed by 6 bases and J by 1 base, 3 bases remained unmatched. In DNA, the CDR3 is TGTGCCAGCAGCCAACAGGGGAGCAATCAGCCCCAGCATTTT. Translated: CASSQQGSNQPQHF.